The clone carrying this T cell receptor beta chain appeared a single time. TCRdb keeps only in-frame clones here, not all; method: immunoSEQ multiplex PCR. The sample records approximately 72,000 clones, around four fifths being singletons. The ends were cut back, 8 bases at V and 0 bases at J, with 20 bases in the middle. Germline CDR1 is MNHEY and CDR2 is SMNVEV (reference sequence). The CDR3 has 18 residues. This record belongs to a study of blood T cell repertoires in COVID-19. This receptor was taken from a woman aged 80 or older with acute or convalescent COVID-19. The source material was peripheral blood. The rearrangement uses TRBV27 and TRBJ1-6; D remains unclear. The CDR3 sequence: CASSLRGGGSSYNSPLHF. In nucleotides, the CDR3 is TGTGCCAGCTCTCTTCGAGGCGGAGGTAGCTCCTATAATTCACCCCTCCACTTT.